The rows below give T cell receptor beta chains drawn from one sample of a study of blood T cell repertoires in COVID-19. Method: immunoSEQ multiplex PCR; TCRdb's copy keeps in-frame clones and lacks some. The data show 450,000 to 500,000 clones, with over 75% seen just once and approximately 3.4% held by the top ten. Sample: peripheral blood. The receptors shown here come from a human donor in a cohort sampled during active COVID-19. CDR3s include the opening cysteine and the closing phenylalanine or tryptophan. The D gene is left open where the match is weak. The listing skips clone size in some rows; elsewhere it reads once, few, many or a size class.

d_gene: -; v_gene: TRBV4-3; len: 17; abundance: -; j_gene: TRBJ2-6; CDR3aa: CASSQEFQAGGANVLTF; CDR3nt: TGCGCCAGCAGCCAAGAATTCCAGGCAGGAGGGGCCAACGTCCTGACTTTC
d_gene: TRBD1; v_gene: TRBV30; len: 12; abundance: -; j_gene: TRBJ1-1; CDR3aa: CASTGGKAEAFF; CDR3nt: TGTGCCAGTACAGGGGGCAAGGCTGAAGCTTTCTTT
d_gene: TRBD2; v_gene: TRBV11-2; len: 16; abundance: once; j_gene: TRBJ2-3; CDR3aa: CASSFLAGAGTDTQYF; CDR3nt: TGTGCCAGCAGCTTCCTAGCGGGAGCCGGCACAGATACGCAGTATTTT
d_gene: TRBD1; v_gene: TRBV13; len: 14; abundance: -; j_gene: TRBJ1-5; CDR3aa: CASSPGTDNQPQHF; CDR3nt: TGTGCCAGCAGCCCCGGGACAGACAATCAGCCCCAGCATTTT
d_gene: -; v_gene: TRBV5-1; len: 13; abundance: -; j_gene: TRBJ1-2; CDR3aa: CASSLERERGYTF; CDR3nt: TGCGCCAGCAGCTTGGAAAGGGAGCGTGGCTACACCTTC
d_gene: TRBD1; v_gene: TRBV4-1; len: 14; abundance: few; j_gene: TRBJ2-7; CDR3aa: CASSGQGVSYEQYF; CDR3nt: TGCGCCAGCAGCGGACAGGGGGTCTCCTACGAGCAGTACTTC
d_gene: TRBD1; v_gene: TRBV7-2; len: 16; abundance: -; j_gene: TRBJ1-3; CDR3aa: CASSLDSRGAGNTIYF; CDR3nt: TGTGCCAGCAGCTTAGACTCCAGGGGGGCTGGAAACACCATATATTTT
d_gene: -; v_gene: TRBV21-1; len: 12; abundance: once; j_gene: TRBJ2-7; CDR3aa: CASSKVCRGEYF; CDR3nt: TGTGCCAGCAGCAAAGTCTGTAGGGGTGAGTACTTC
d_gene: -; v_gene: TRBV4-1; len: 14; abundance: once; j_gene: TRBJ2-7; CDR3aa: CASSQEGHIYEQYF; CDR3nt: TGCGCCAGCAGCCAAGAGGGCCATATCTACGAGCAGTACTTC
d_gene: TRBD2; v_gene: TRBV24-1; len: 17; abundance: -; j_gene: TRBJ2-1; CDR3aa: CATSGPTSGRFSNEQFF; CDR3nt: TGTGCCACCAGTGGGCCGACTAGCGGGAGGTTTAGCAATGAGCAGTTCTTC
d_gene: TRBD1; v_gene: TRBV6-5; len: 16; abundance: -; j_gene: TRBJ1-1; CDR3aa: CASSYGTGGGDTEAFF; CDR3nt: TGTGCCAGCAGTTACGGGACAGGGGGCGGGGACACTGAAGCTTTCTTT
d_gene: -; v_gene: TRBV27; len: 12; abundance: -; j_gene: TRBJ1-2; CDR3aa: CASSFSGYGYTF; CDR3nt: TGTGCCAGCAGTTTCTCGGGGTATGGCTACACCTTC
d_gene: -; v_gene: TRBV5-8; len: 17; abundance: -; j_gene: TRBJ2-2; CDR3aa: CASSSSFGGGNTGELFF; CDR3nt: TGTGCCAGCAGCTCCTCCTTTGGAGGGGGCAACACCGGGGAGCTGTTTTTT
d_gene: -; v_gene: TRBV7-2; len: 14; abundance: -; j_gene: TRBJ1-2; CDR3aa: CASSLDNGDYGYTF; CDR3nt: TGTGCCAGCAGCTTAGACAACGGAGACTATGGCTACACCTTC
d_gene: TRBD2; v_gene: TRBV6-5; len: 12; abundance: -; j_gene: TRBJ2-7; CDR3aa: CASWEGPYEQYF; CDR3nt: TGTGCCAGTTGGGAGGGCCCCTACGAGCAGTACTTC
d_gene: TRBD1; v_gene: TRBV28; len: 13; abundance: -; j_gene: TRBJ2-4; CDR3aa: CASRGDRGVIQYF; CDR3nt: TGTGCCAGTCGTGGAGACAGGGGGGTCATTCAGTACTTC
d_gene: TRBD2; v_gene: TRBV13; len: 17; abundance: -; j_gene: TRBJ2-6; CDR3aa: CASSLAGGGSGANVLTF; CDR3nt: TGTGCCAGCAGCTTAGCGGGGGGAGGCTCTGGGGCCAACGTCCTGACTTTC
d_gene: TRBD2; v_gene: TRBV15; len: 13; abundance: -; j_gene: TRBJ2-1; CDR3aa: CATTLGGYNEQFF; CDR3nt: TGTGCCACCACTTTGGGAGGGTACAATGAGCAGTTCTTC
d_gene: TRBD2; v_gene: TRBV7-9; len: 15; abundance: -; j_gene: TRBJ2-7; CDR3aa: CASSLGGGSLYEQYF; CDR3nt: TGTGCCAGCAGCTTAGGTGGCGGGAGTTTGTACGAGCAGTACTTC
d_gene: -; v_gene: TRBV28; len: 16; abundance: -; j_gene: TRBJ1-3; CDR3aa: CASSLPGVYSGNTIYF; CDR3nt: TGTGCCAGCAGTCTTCCAGGTGTTTACTCTGGAAACACCATATATTTT
d_gene: -; v_gene: TRBV10-3; len: 12; abundance: once; j_gene: TRBJ2-3; CDR3aa: CAISELGDTQYF; CDR3nt: TGTGCCATCAGTGAGCTCGGGGATACGCAGTATTTT
d_gene: -; v_gene: TRBV4-2; len: 16; abundance: -; j_gene: TRBJ2-2; CDR3aa: CASSTRGYPNTGELFF; CDR3nt: TGTGCCAGCTCGACGAGAGGATACCCGAACACCGGGGAGCTGTTTTTT
d_gene: TRBD2; v_gene: TRBV5-4; len: 14; abundance: -; j_gene: TRBJ2-1; CDR3aa: CASSSAGVSGEQFF; CDR3nt: TGTGCCAGCAGCTCAGCGGGAGTGTCGGGGGAGCAGTTCTTC
d_gene: TRBD2; v_gene: TRBV19; len: 14; abundance: -; j_gene: TRBJ2-5; CDR3aa: CASKREGRQETQYF; CDR3nt: TGTGCCAGTAAGCGGGAGGGCAGACAAGAGACCCAGTACTTC
d_gene: TRBD2; v_gene: TRBV27; len: 14; abundance: -; j_gene: TRBJ2-7; CDR3aa: CASGSGGGGYEQYF; CDR3nt: TGTGCCAGCGGCTCGGGGGGGGGAGGGTACGAGCAGTACTTC
d_gene: TRBD1; v_gene: TRBV9; len: 16; abundance: -; j_gene: TRBJ1-3; CDR3aa: CASSAIGGGSGNTIYF; CDR3nt: TGTGCCAGCAGCGCCATAGGGGGCGGCTCTGGAAACACCATATATTTT
d_gene: -; v_gene: TRBV6-2/TRBV6-3; len: 16; abundance: few; j_gene: TRBJ2-2; CDR3aa: CASRPLGAGEAGELFF; CDR3nt: TGTGCCAGCCGCCCACTGGGGGCGGGAGAAGCCGGGGAGCTGTTTTTT
d_gene: -; v_gene: TRBV14; len: 20; abundance: few; j_gene: TRBJ2-3; CDR3aa: CASSQGPLGYTQGNTDTQYF; CDR3nt: TGTGCCAGCAGCCAAGGGCCCCTTGGATACACACAGGGAAACACAGATACGCAGTATTTT
d_gene: TRBD1; v_gene: TRBV7-9; len: 17; abundance: -; j_gene: TRBJ2-7; CDR3aa: CASSLAFGTGSSTEQYF; CDR3nt: TGTGCCAGCAGCTTAGCCTTCGGGACAGGGTCATCCACCGAGCAGTACTTC
d_gene: TRBD1; v_gene: TRBV5-6; len: 13; abundance: -; j_gene: TRBJ2-7; CDR3aa: CAVTRQGSYEQYF; CDR3nt: TGTGCCGTCACTAGACAGGGCTCCTACGAGCAGTACTTC
d_gene: TRBD2; v_gene: TRBV4-2; len: 18; abundance: -; j_gene: TRBJ2-3; CDR3aa: CASSQEPRTSGRFDTQYF; CDR3nt: TGTGCCAGCAGCCAGGAACCGCGGACTAGCGGGAGGTTTGATACGCAGTATTTT
d_gene: -; v_gene: TRBV3-1/TRBV3-2; len: 15; abundance: -; j_gene: TRBJ2-5; CDR3aa: CASSQDLGQEETQYF; CDR3nt: TGTGCCAGCAGCCAAGATCTAGGACAAGAAGAGACCCAGTACTTC